This T cell receptor beta chain was found in a study of technical replicates of blood from a few donors. Using immunoSEQ multiplex PCR, the repertoire was profiled, and TCRdb retains in-frame clones only, with some absent. There are 75,000 to 80,000 clones in the sample; approximately 94% occur only once, and over 0.35% lies in the top ten. The CDR3 length is 15 residues. The J segment lost 7 bases and the V segment lost 0 bases, leaving 5 bases of the junction unmatched. Germline values: CDR1 LGHNA, CDR2 YSLEER. The sequencing input was T cells isolated from PBMCs. This rearrangement joins TRBV4-3 to TRBJ1-5; 8 bases fit TRBD1. The receptor's source is a human donor in good health. The CDR3 loop is CASSQELDRAQPQHF. Written as DNA, the CDR3 is TGCGCCAGCAGCCAAGAATTGGACAGGGCCCAGCCCCAGCATTTT.